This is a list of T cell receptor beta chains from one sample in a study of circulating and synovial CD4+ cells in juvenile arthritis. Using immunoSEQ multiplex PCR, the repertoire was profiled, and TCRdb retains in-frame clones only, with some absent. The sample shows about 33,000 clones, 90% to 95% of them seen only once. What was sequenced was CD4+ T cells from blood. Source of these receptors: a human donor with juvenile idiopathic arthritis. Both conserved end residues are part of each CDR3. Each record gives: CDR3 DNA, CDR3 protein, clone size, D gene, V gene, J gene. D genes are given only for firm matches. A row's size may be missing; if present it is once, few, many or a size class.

TGTGCCAGCAGTGCACAGGGGGGTATCGGAAATCAGCCCCAGCATTTT	CASSAQGGIGNQPQHF	-	TRBD1	TRBV2	TRBJ1-5
TGTGCCTCCCGATCAGCCGGGACTAGCCGGGCTGAGCAGTTCTTC	CASRSAGTSRAEQFF	-	TRBD2	TRBV5-4	TRBJ2-1
TGCGCCAGCAGCTCCCAGCCTACAGGGGGCGTAGAGACCCAGTACTTC	CASSSQPTGGVETQYF	-	TRBD1	TRBV5-1	TRBJ2-5
TGTGCCCTAGACGACCTCCTGTATTCACCCCTCCACTTT	CALDDLLYSPLHF	-	-	TRBV30	TRBJ1-6
TGTGCCAGCAGCAAAGCTCGGACTAGCACAGATACGCAGTATTTT	CASSKARTSTDTQYF	-	-	TRBV21-1	TRBJ2-3
TGTGCCAGTAGACTAGCGGGGGGTGTAGAGCAGTACTTC	CASRLAGGVEQYF	-	TRBD2	TRBV19	TRBJ2-7
TGTGCCAGCAGTTACCGCGCCCCTAGCACAGATACGCAGTATTTT	CASSYRAPSTDTQYF	-	-	TRBV6-5	TRBJ2-3
TGTGCCAGCAGCGTAGGCCGCGGTACGCAGTATTTT	CASSVGRGTQYF	-	-	TRBV9	TRBJ2-3
TGTGCCTGGACAGGGATCAATCAGCCCCAGCATTTT	CAWTGINQPQHF	-	-	TRBV30	TRBJ1-5
TGCGCCAGCAGCGTAGGACAGACTACTGAAGCTTTCTTT	CASSVGQTTEAFF	-	-	TRBV5-1	TRBJ1-1
TGTGCCAGCAGTTTAGGGCAGGGGCGCCTCTATGGCTACACCTTC	CASSLGQGRLYGYTF	-	-	TRBV28	TRBJ1-2
TGTGCCAGTAGTATCCAGGGTGTGTCCAAAAACATTCAGTACTTC	CASSIQGVSKNIQYF	-	-	TRBV19	TRBJ2-4
TGTGCCACCAGCAGAGATCTTCAGCCCCAGCATTTT	CATSRDLQPQHF	-	-	TRBV15	TRBJ1-5
TGCGCCAGCAGTGAGTTGGCAGGGGGGAGTGAAAAACTGTTTTTT	CASSELAGGSEKLFF	-	TRBD1	TRBV10-2	TRBJ1-4
TGTGCCAGCAGCCCACAGCGGGAGGGCCGGGGGGAGCAGTACTTC	CASSPQREGRGEQYF	once	TRBD2	TRBV9	TRBJ2-7
TGTGCCAGCAGAAGCGTAACCTACGAGCAGTACTTC	CASRSVTYEQYF	-	-	TRBV7-9	TRBJ2-7
TGCGCCAGCAGTCTCCGGGACAAGAGCTCCTACGAGCAGTACTTC	CASSLRDKSSYEQYF	-	-	TRBV10-1	TRBJ2-7
TGTGCCAGCAGCTTTTATCCGGGACTAACCGGTACGCAGTATTTT	CASSFYPGLTGTQYF	-	TRBD2	TRBV7-6	TRBJ2-3
TGCGCCAGCGCAGCGGGGGGCTCCTCTAGCACAGATACGCAGTATTTT	CASAAGGSSSTDTQYF	-	TRBD2	TRBV5-1	TRBJ2-3
TGCGCCAGCAGTGAGCCGGGACAGGGGACAGATACGCAGTATTTT	CASSEPGQGTDTQYF	-	TRBD1	TRBV10-1	TRBJ2-3
TGTGCCTGGAGTGTCCTTTCAGGGTCTAAGGGCTACACCTTC	CAWSVLSGSKGYTF	-	-	TRBV30	TRBJ1-2
TGTGCCAGCAGTGTTACGGGGGGAACAGATACGCAGTATTTT	CASSVTGGTDTQYF	-	TRBD2	TRBV6-4	TRBJ2-3
TGTGCCAGTAGTCGACAGGGGTGGGTCACCGGGGAGCTGTTTTTT	CASSRQGWVTGELFF	-	TRBD1	TRBV19	TRBJ2-2
TGTGCCAGCAGCTTGAGCTACAATGAGCAGTTCTTC	CASSLSYNEQFF	-	-	TRBV11-2	TRBJ2-1
TGTGCCAGCAGCACCGGACAGGGAAGCTACGAGCAGTACTTC	CASSTGQGSYEQYF	-	TRBD1	TRBV7-9	TRBJ2-7
TGTGCCAGCAGTGAAACCCGGGACAGGCCGGAAAGCTACGAGCAGTACTTC	CASSETRDRPESYEQYF	-	TRBD1	TRBV2	TRBJ2-7
TGTGCCAGCAGCTTGGAATGGGACAGGACATCACCCCTCCACTTT	CASSLEWDRTSPLHF	-	TRBD1	TRBV5-6	TRBJ1-6
TGTGCCATCAACCGACAGGGGCCGCAAGAGACCCAGTACTTC	CAINRQGPQETQYF	-	TRBD1	TRBV10-3	TRBJ2-5
TGTGCCAGCAGTTCACCTAGCGGGGGGACCTACGAGCAGTACTTC	CASSSPSGGTYEQYF	-	TRBD2	TRBV28	TRBJ2-7
TGTGCCAGCAGCCAAGATTCAATAGGGGGTGGAGATACGCAGTATTTT	CASSQDSIGGGDTQYF	-	-	TRBV14	TRBJ2-3
TGTGCCAGCACAGTAGCGGGCCGCACAGATACGCAGTATTTT	CASTVAGRTDTQYF	-	TRBD2	TRBV6-6	TRBJ2-3
TGTGCCAGCAGCCAAGGAAATAGGGGCGAGCAGTACTTC	CASSQGNRGEQYF	-	-	TRBV4-2	TRBJ2-7
TGCGCCAGCAGCCTGAAACAGGGGAATTCCCCCCTCCACTTT	CASSLKQGNSPLHF	-	TRBD1	TRBV4-3	TRBJ1-6
TGTGCCATCAGTGATCAGTCAGATACGCAGTATTTT	CAISDQSDTQYF	-	-	TRBV10-3	TRBJ2-3
TGTGCCAGCAGCGTAGAGGCCGGGGGGGGTGTCGTCGGAAAACACGAGCAGTACTTC	CASSVEAGGGVVGKHEQYF	-	TRBD2	TRBV9	TRBJ2-7
TGTGCCACCAGCAGGGGAGGCTCTGGAAACACCATATATTTT	CATSRGGSGNTIYF	-	-	TRBV15	TRBJ1-3
TGTGCCAGCTCACCGCAGCAGGGGAAAGGAAACACCATATATTTT	CASSPQQGKGNTIYF	-	-	TRBV18	TRBJ1-3
TGTGCCAGCCGTAGCCCGGGACAAAGCTCCTACGAGCAGTACTTC	CASRSPGQSSYEQYF	few	-	TRBV27	TRBJ2-7
TGTGCCAGCAGCTTATGGCAAAGCTCCTATAATTCACCCCTCCACTTT	CASSLWQSSYNSPLHF	-	-	TRBV11-2	TRBJ1-6
TGTGCCAGCAGTTACCGTGGACAGGGAACCTTCGAGCAGTACTTC	CASSYRGQGTFEQYF	-	TRBD1	TRBV6-5	TRBJ2-7
TGTGCCAGCAGTCAACAGACAGCTTGGGAGCAGTACTTC	CASSQQTAWEQYF	-	-	TRBV25-1	TRBJ2-7
TGTGCTAGTGGCCAGAATCACAAGGGGGCTAGCGGGAGTACAGATACGCAGTATTTT	CASGQNHKGASGSTDTQYF	-	TRBD2	TRBV12-5	TRBJ2-3
TGTGCCAGCAGTGAACTATCTCCGGGGGTACAGGTCTGCGAGCAGTACTTC	CASSELSPGVQVCEQYF	once	-	TRBV6-1	TRBJ2-7
TGCGCCAGCAGCCCTAAGGGAGCCTCGAACACCGGGGAGCTGTTTTTT	CASSPKGASNTGELFF	-	-	TRBV5-1	TRBJ2-2
TGTGCCAGCACCCCCACTAATTCCCCCCTCCACTTT	CASTPTNSPLHF	-	-	TRBV6-6	TRBJ1-6
TGTGCCAGCAGCACAACGGGCTCTGGAAACACCATATATTTT	CASSTTGSGNTIYF	-	-	TRBV7-6	TRBJ1-3
TGTGCCAGCAGCTTGGGGGAGCTGAGGTTAGCCAAAAACATTCAGTACTTC	CASSLGELRLAKNIQYF	-	-	TRBV5-6	TRBJ2-4